A single sample gave rise to the 26 T cell receptor beta chains below, sequenced in a study of blood T cell repertoires in COVID-19. The method was immunoSEQ multiplex PCR; TCRdb's version includes in-frame clones alone and lacks a portion of them. The sample holds fewer than 150,000 clones, approximately 89% seen once. Sequencing was carried out using peripheral blood. Every receptor here comes from a human donor in a cohort sampled during active COVID-19.

DNA for the CDR3: TGTGCCAGCAGTGAAGGAGGGACCGGGGAGCTGTTTTTT. Protein product: CASSEGGTGELFF. The gene calls are TRBV2 and TRBJ2-2, with D perhaps TRBD2 (5 bases). Germline V lookup: CDR1 SNHLY, CDR2 FYNNEI. V lost 1 base, J lost 5 bases, and 5 bases lay in between. There are 13 residues in the CDR3.

The genes are TRBV29-1 and TRBJ2-7; D is perhaps TRBD1 (6 bases). Per the germline V gene, CDR1 is SQVTM and CDR2 is ANQGSEA. Trimming left V 6 bases short and J 2 bases short, with 11 bases between. This CDR3 comprises 12 residues. The CDR3 loop reads CSVSTGTYEQYF. The CDR3 DNA reads TGCAGCGTGTCAACAGGGACCTACGAGCAGTACTTC.

The chain joins TRBV10-3 to TRBJ1-6; D is possibly TRBD1 (6 bases). Trimming stripped 7 bases from V and 8 bases from J, with 12 bases between. CDR1 and CDR2 (germline): ENHRY, SYGVKD. CDR3 length: 13 residues. The CDR3 DNA sequence: TGTGCCATCAAAATGGCAGGGGATTCACCCCTCCACTTT. Amino acids: CAIKMAGDSPLHF.

This clone was counted a few times. The chain is built from TRBV19 and TRBJ1-5; maybe TRBD1 (5 bases). The germline V and J ends were trimmed by 7 bases and 2 bases, with 9 bases remaining between them. The CDR3 loop spans 13 amino acids. The germline V gene encodes CDR1 LNHDA and CDR2 SQIVND (reference sequence). In DNA, the CDR3 is TGTGCCAGTACCGTAGGGGGCAATCAGCCCCAGCATTTT. Translated: CASTVGGNQPQHF.

This clone was counted between two and nine times. The V and J genes are TRBV6-5 and TRBJ1-1; D unresolved. The CDR3 totals 14 residues. The germline gives CDR1 MNHEY, CDR2 SVGAGI. The germline V and J ends were trimmed by 2 bases and 0 bases, with 7 bases remaining between them. The DNA of the CDR3 is TGTGCCAGCAGTTACGGCCAGATGAACACTGAAGCTTTCTTT. The encoded protein is CASSYGQMNTEAFF.

This sequence joins TRBV27 and TRBJ2-5; a possible D gene is TRBD2 (6 bases). The V gene lost 3 bases and the J gene lost 7 bases, with 15 bases spanning the gap. Germline V lookup: CDR1 MNHEY, CDR2 SMNVEV (reference sequence). The CDR3 is 14 residues long. The CDR3 reads CASSFAGLPRTQYF. In DNA, the CDR3 is TGTGCCAGCAGTTTTGCGGGACTCCCTCGGACCCAGTACTTC.

The chain employs TRBV5-6 and TRBJ1-1; D is perhaps TRBD1 (6 bases). The CDR3 sequence is 12 residues long. Germline CDR1 SGHDT, CDR2 YYEEEE. Trimming stripped 0 bases from V and 11 bases from J, with 11 bases between. In nucleotides, the CDR3 is TGTGCCAGCAGCTTGGCCGCAGGGGAGGCTTTCTTT. It specifies CASSLAAGEAFF.

The chain uses TRBV18 and TRBJ2-1; 8 nucleotides line up with TRBD2. The V segment lost 3 bases and the J segment 8 bases; nucleotides outside the gene matches: 9. Germline CDR1 KGHSH, CDR2 LQKENI. CDR3 length: 15 amino acids. The CDR3 nucleotides read TGTGCCAGCTCACCCCCCGGGAGGGGTGGGGATGAGCAGTTCTTC. Its protein product is CASSPPGRGGDEQFF.

This chain uses TRBV7-2 with TRBJ2-7; tentatively, D is TRBD1 (6 bases). V shed 5 bases and J shed 5 bases, with 16 bases lying between them. In germline, CDR1 is SGHTA, CDR2 FQGNSA. The CDR3 runs 14 residues. CDR3 loop: CASSPQSQGNEQYF. CDR3 sequence (DNA): TGTGCCAGCAGCCCCCAATCTCAGGGGAACGAGCAGTACTTC.

The J gene is TRBJ1-2, the V gene TRBV11-3, with a weak D call TRBD1 (5 bases). The V end lost 1 base, the J end lost 3 bases, and 12 bases lay between the germline ends. The CDR3 spans 15 residues. The germline CDR1 and CDR2 sequences are SGHNT and YENEEA. CDR3 bases: TGTGCCAGCAGCTTAGGTGGCAGGGAAGACTATGGCTACACCTTC. It is translated as CASSLGGREDYGYTF. The entire variable domain, with the rest obtained from reference TRBV11-3 and TRBJ1-2, is as follows: EAGVVQSPRYKIIEKKQPVAFWCNPISGHNTLYWYLQNLGQGPELLIRYENEEAVDDSQLPKDRFSAERLKGVDSTLKIQPAELGDSAVYLCASSLGGREDYGYTFGSGTRLTVV.

CDR3 DNA: TGTGCCAGTAGTATCTCCAGGTTCCGGAACACTGAAGCTTTCTTT. It codes for CASSISRFRNTEAFF. This rearrangement joins TRBV19 to TRBJ1-1; D remains unclear. The CDR3 extends over 15 amino acids. The V and J ends lost 3 bases and 1 base respectively, with 12 bases between them. In germline, CDR1 is LNHDA, CDR2 SQIVND (reference sequence).

The chain combines TRBV5-4 with TRBJ2-2, with D possibly TRBD1 on 5 matching bases. V was clipped by 4 bases and J by 6 bases, with 7 bases between them. The CDR3 loop spans 12 amino acids. Per germline, CDR1 SGHNT and CDR2 YYREEE (reference sequence). This CDR3 is CASSDSAGELFF. The CDR3, as DNA: TGTGCCAGCAGCGACAGTGCCGGGGAGCTGTTTTTT.

The rearrangement links TRBV6-6 to TRBJ1-3; D is unclear. Germline V CDR1 and CDR2: MNHNY, SVGAGI (reference sequence). V lost 0 bases to trimming and J lost 0 bases, with 9 bases between them. The CDR3 spans 16 residues. The CDR3 loop is CASSYSRHSSGNTIYF. The CDR3 bases are TGTGCCAGCAGTTACTCGAGACACAGCTCTGGAAACACCATATATTTT.

The chain employs TRBV4-2 and TRBJ2-7; maybe TRBD1 (6 bases). Trimming took off 4 bases at V and 1 base at J, with 17 bases between the two ends. The CDR3 loop spans 16 amino acids. Germline CDR1 and CDR2: LGHNA and YNFKEQ. CDR3 sequence (DNA): TGTGCCAGCAGCCGGGTATCAGGGGTCGGATCCTACGAGCAGTACTTC. It yields the protein CASSRVSGVGSYEQYF.

The chain uses TRBV5-4 and TRBJ1-1; a possible D gene is TRBD1 (5 bases). The V end lost 0 bases, the J end lost 0 bases, and 9 bases lay between the germline ends. Germline values: CDR1 SGHNT, CDR2 YYREEE (reference sequence). The CDR3 has 15 residues. This CDR3 is CASSLGGLMNTEAFF. CDR3 nucleotide sequence: TGTGCCAGCAGCTTGGGGGGACTTATGAACACTGAAGCTTTCTTT.

The chain recombines TRBV7-9 with TRBJ2-5, with TRBD1 matching 8 bases. Germline CDR1 and CDR2: SEHNR and FQNEAQ (reference sequence). V trimming: 7 bases; J trimming: 0 bases; junction bases outside the gene matches: 7. This CDR3 is 15 amino acids long. The CDR3 is CASTQRTGYQETQYF. The CDR3 DNA is TGTGCCAGCACCCAACGGACAGGGTACCAAGAGACCCAGTACTTC.

The chain has TRBV6-6 and TRBJ1-4, with TRBD1 identical over 10 bases. Per the germline V gene, CDR1 is MNHNY and CDR2 is SVGAGI (reference sequence). Trimming at V came to 6 bases and at J to 7 bases, leaving 11 bases not matched to a gene. The CDR3 is made up of 16 amino acids. The DNA of the CDR3 is TGTGCCAGCAGGGGACAGGGGCGCGGAGGGAGTGAAAAACTGTTTTTT. Residues: CASRGQGRGGSEKLFF.

This chain links TRBV5-1 with TRBJ2-7, with 11 nucleotides matching TRBD1. Germline V gene sequence: CDR1 SGHRS, CDR2 YFSETQ. V trimming: 0 bases; J trimming: 5 bases; junction bases outside the gene matches: 7. There are 16 residues in the CDR3. CDR3 region: CASSLEVWDRGNEQYF. Written as DNA, the CDR3 is TGCGCCAGCAGCTTGGAGGTATGGGACAGGGGGAACGAGCAGTACTTC.

This rearrangement joins TRBV29-1 to TRBJ2-7; 9 bases agree with TRBD1. Unmatched junction bases numbered 5, after V lost 3 bases and J lost 5 bases. Per germline, CDR1 SQVTM and CDR2 ANQGSEA. The length of the CDR3 is 13 residues. The CDR3 nucleotides read TGCAGCGTTGACACCGGGACAGGGAACGAGCAGTACTTC. Protein: CSVDTGTGNEQYF.

The chain recombines TRBV6-5 with TRBJ2-1; maybe TRBD2 (6 bases). Germline V lookup: CDR1 MNHEY, CDR2 SVGAGI. Trimming removed 6 bases at V and 10 bases at J, with 7 bases between. The CDR3 consists of 10 residues. CDR3 amino acids: CASRAGEQFF. In DNA form, the CDR3 reads TGTGCCAGCAGGGCGGGGGAGCAGTTCTTC.

This chain joins TRBV12-3 or TRBV12-4 and TRBJ1-2; no firm D call. V dropped 3 bases and J dropped 10 bases, with 15 bases sitting between them. This CDR3 spans 13 amino acids. The CDR3 nucleotides are TGTGCCAGCAGTTTTGGTCTCCTTTCACACTACACCTTC. Protein: CASSFGLLSHYTF.

The chain combines TRBV2 with TRBJ2-5; a weak D match, TRBD2 (5 bases). The CDR3 runs 17 residues. The germline V gene has CDR1 SNHLY and CDR2 FYNNEI. The ends were cut back, 0 bases at V and 6 bases at J, with 20 bases in the middle. As DNA, the CDR3 is TGTGCCAGCAGTGAAGCGCTTGGGCGGGCCCTTTCGAAGACCCAGTACTTC. Its protein is CASSEALGRALSKTQYF. The full variable domain, completed using reference TRBV2 and TRBJ2-5, is EPEVTQTPSHQVTQMGQEVILRCVPISNHLYFYWYRQILGQKVEFLVSFYNNEISEKSEIFDDQFSVERPDGSNFTLKIRSTKLEDSAMYFCASSEALGRALSKTQYFGPGTRLLVL.

The V gene is TRBV7-2, the J gene TRBJ2-1; 8 positions agree with TRBD2. V was pared by 5 bases and J by 7 bases, with 19 bases of the junction left unmatched. Germline V gene data show CDR1 as SGHTA and CDR2 as FQGNSA. The CDR3 is 18 amino acids. The CDR3 loop reads CASSTRDPAGGPLNEQFF. As DNA, the CDR3 is TGTGCCAGCAGCACCAGGGATCCTGCGGGGGGCCCCTTGAATGAGCAGTTCTTC.

This clone was recorded only once. The chain is built from TRBV9 and TRBJ1-1, with 7 bases identical to TRBD1. The germline V gene encodes CDR1 SGDLS and CDR2 YYNGEE. This CDR3 is 15 amino acids long. The V segment lost 4 bases and the J segment 1 base; nucleotides outside the gene matches: 7. CDR3 sequence reads: CASSFSTGPNTEAFF. CDR3 bases: TGTGCCAGCAGCTTCTCGACAGGGCCGAACACTGAAGCTTTCTTT.

The chain uses TRBV2 and TRBJ2-1; D is uncertain. This CDR3 spans 13 amino acids. The germline V gene encodes CDR1 SNHLY and CDR2 FYNNEI. V was pared by 5 bases and J by 4 bases, with 9 bases between. The CDR3 protein is CASSLRFYNEQFF. In nucleotides, the CDR3 is TGTGCCAGCAGTCTACGTTTTTACAATGAGCAGTTCTTC.

The chain employs TRBV5-4 and TRBJ1-4; tentatively, D is TRBD1 (5 bases). V lost 3 bases, J lost 5 bases, and 11 bases lay in between. Germline V gives CDR1 SGHNT, CDR2 YYREEE (reference sequence). The CDR3 runs to 14 residues. The CDR3 protein is CASSSDNRNEKLFF. For the CDR3, the DNA is TGTGCCAGCAGCTCGGACAATCGAAATGAAAAACTGTTTTTT. Together with reference TRBV5-4 and TRBJ1-4, the CDR3 gives the full variable domain: ETGVTQSPTHLIKTRGQQVTLRCSSQSGHNTVSWYQQALGQGPQFIFQYYREEENGRGNFPPRFSGLQFPNYSSELNVNALELDDSALYLCASSSDNRNEKLFFGSGTQLSVL.